The sequence of this T cell receptor (beta chain) was determined in a study of blood T cell repertoires in COVID-19. Study background: PBMCs, B-cell-depleted T cells, or T cells provided the cDNA or gDNA that made up the material.

Per germline, CDR1 LGHDT and CDR2 YNNKEL (reference sequence). V was clipped by 0 bases and J by 2 bases, with 18 bases between them. The length of the CDR3 is 18 residues. Profiled with immunoSEQ multiplex PCR; TCRdb holds only in-frame clones, not every one. The profile shows 100,000 or so clones, roughly 87% of them singletons. The V call is TRBV3-1 (or the pseudogene TRBV3-2), the J call TRBJ2-3; D might be TRBD2 (6 bases). The source of this sequence is a woman aged 50 to 65 with COVID-19, enrolled during active disease. The sequenced sample consisted of peripheral blood. CDR3 sequence reads: CASSQDPRGRHVTDTQYF. The CDR3 DNA reads as TGTGCCAGCAGCCAAGACCCGCGGGGCAGACACGTCACAGATACGCAGTATTTT.